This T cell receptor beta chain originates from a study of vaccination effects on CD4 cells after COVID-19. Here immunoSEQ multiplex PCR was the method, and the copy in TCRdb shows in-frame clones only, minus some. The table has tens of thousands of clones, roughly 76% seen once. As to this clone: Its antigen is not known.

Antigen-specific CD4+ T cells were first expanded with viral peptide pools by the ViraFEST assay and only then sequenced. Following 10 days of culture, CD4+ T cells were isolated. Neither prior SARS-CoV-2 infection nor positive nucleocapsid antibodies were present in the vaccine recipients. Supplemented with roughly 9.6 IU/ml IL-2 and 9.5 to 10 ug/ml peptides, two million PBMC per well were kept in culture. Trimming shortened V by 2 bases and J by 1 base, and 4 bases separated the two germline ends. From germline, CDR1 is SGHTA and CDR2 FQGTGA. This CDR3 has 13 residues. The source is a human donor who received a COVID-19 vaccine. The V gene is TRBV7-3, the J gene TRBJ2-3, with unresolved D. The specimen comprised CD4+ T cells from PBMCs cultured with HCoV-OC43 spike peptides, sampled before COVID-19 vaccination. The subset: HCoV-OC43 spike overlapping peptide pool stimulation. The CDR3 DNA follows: TGTGCCAGCAGCTTAGGGGGCACAGATACGCAGTATTTT. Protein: CASSLGGTDTQYF.